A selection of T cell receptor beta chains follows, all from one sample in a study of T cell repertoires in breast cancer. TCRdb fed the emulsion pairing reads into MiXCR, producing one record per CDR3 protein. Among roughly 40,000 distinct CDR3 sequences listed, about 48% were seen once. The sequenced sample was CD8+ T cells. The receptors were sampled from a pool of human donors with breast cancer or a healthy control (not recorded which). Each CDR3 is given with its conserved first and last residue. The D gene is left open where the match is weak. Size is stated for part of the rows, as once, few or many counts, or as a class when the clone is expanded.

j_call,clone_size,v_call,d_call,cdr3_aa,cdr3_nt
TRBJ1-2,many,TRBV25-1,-,CASSEPDRLAGYTF,TGTGCCAGCAGTGAACCCGACAGGTTGGCTGGCTACACCTTC
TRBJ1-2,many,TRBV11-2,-,CASTPKGWDYGYTF,TGTGCCAGCACCCCAAAGGGTTGGGACTATGGCTACACCTTC
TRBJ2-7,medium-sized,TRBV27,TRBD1,CASSSIPDRGLEQYF,TGTGCCAGCAGTTCCATTCCGGACAGGGGGCTCGAGCAGTACTTC
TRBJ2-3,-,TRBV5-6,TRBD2,CASSLELAGGTDTQYF,TGTGCCAGCAGCTTGGAACTAGCGGGGGGCACAGATACGCAGTATTTT
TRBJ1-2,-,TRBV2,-,CASSEDRQRPYGYTF,TGTGCCAGCAGTGAAGACAGGCAACGGCCCTATGGCTACACCTTC
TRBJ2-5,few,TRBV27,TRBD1,CASSLLGQGEETQYF,TGTGCCAGCAGTTTATTAGGACAGGGGGAAGAGACCCAGTACTTC
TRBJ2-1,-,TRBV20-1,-,CSARDLGNEQFF,TGCAGTGCTAGAGATCTTGGGAATGAGCAGTTCTTC
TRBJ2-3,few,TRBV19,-,CASVGDTDTQYF,TGTGCCAGTGTAGGAGACACAGATACGCAGTATTTT
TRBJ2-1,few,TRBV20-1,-,CSALMPGSRNEQFF,TGCAGTGCCCTTATGCCCGGGAGCCGCAATGAGCAGTTCTTC
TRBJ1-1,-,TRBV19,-,CASTSIPLNTEAFF,TGTGCCAGTACATCCATCCCTTTGAACACTGAAGCTTTCTTT
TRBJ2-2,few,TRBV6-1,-,CASRFWENRGWLFF,TGTGCCAGCAGGTTTTGGGAGAACCGGGGATGGCTGTTTTTT
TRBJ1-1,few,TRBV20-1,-,CSAPDSGTEAFF,TGCAGTGCACCTGATTCGGGGACTGAAGCTTTCTTT
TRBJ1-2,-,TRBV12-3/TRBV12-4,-,CASSQGTNYGYTF,TGTGCCAGCAGTCAGGGAACCAACTATGGCTACACCTTC
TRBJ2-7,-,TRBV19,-,CASSISGQDEQYF,TGTGCCAGTAGTATATCCGGCCAGGACGAGCAGTACTTC
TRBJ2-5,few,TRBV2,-,CASRRDPSGQETQYF,TGTGCCAGCAGGCGAGACCCTTCAGGGCAAGAGACCCAGTACTTC
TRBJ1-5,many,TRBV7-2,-,CASSFLNQPQHF,TGTGCCAGCAGCTTCCTGAATCAGCCCCAGCATTTT
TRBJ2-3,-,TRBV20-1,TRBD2,CSASQGGRSTDTQYF,TGCAGTGCTAGTCAGGGCGGGAGGAGCACAGATACGCAGTATTTT
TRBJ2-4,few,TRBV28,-,CASKEGDKNIQYF,TGTGCCAGCAAGGAGGGTGACAAAAACATTCAGTACTTC
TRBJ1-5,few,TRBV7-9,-,CASSSGWAANQPQHF,TGTGCCAGCAGCTCCGGCTGGGCAGCCAATCAGCCCCAGCATTTT
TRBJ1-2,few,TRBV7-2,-,CASSFDTYTGYTF,TGTGCCAGCAGCTTCGACACCTACACGGGCTACACCTTC
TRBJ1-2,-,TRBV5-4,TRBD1,CASSRNRDRGIGGYTF,TGTGCCAGCAGCCGGAACCGGGACAGGGGTATAGGTGGCTACACCTTC
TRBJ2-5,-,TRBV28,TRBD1,CASSQDRAEETQYF,TGTGCCAGCAGCCAGGACAGGGCTGAAGAGACCCAGTACTTC
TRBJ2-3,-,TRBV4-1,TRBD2,CASSPNSGGRDTQYF,TGCGCCAGCAGCCCGAATAGCGGGGGGAGAGATACGCAGTATTTT
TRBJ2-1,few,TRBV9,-,CASSVGRSNEQFF,TGTGCCAGCAGCGTGGGCAGGTCCAATGAGCAGTTCTTC
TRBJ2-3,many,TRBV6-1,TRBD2,CASIGLAADTQYF,TGTGCCAGCATTGGACTAGCGGCAGATACGCAGTATTTT
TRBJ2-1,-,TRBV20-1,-,CSPLNSVSYNEQFF,TGCAGTCCCCTTAATAGCGTGTCCTACAATGAGCAGTTCTTC
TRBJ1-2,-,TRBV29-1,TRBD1,CSAITGDNYGYTF,TGCAGCGCAATTACAGGGGACAACTATGGCTACACCTTC
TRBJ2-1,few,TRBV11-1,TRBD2,CASSFERGLAGVNEQFF,TGTGCCAGCAGCTTCGAGAGGGGACTAGCGGGGGTGAATGAGCAGTTCTTC
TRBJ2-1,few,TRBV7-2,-,CASSLAGGAVYEQFF,TGTGCCAGCAGCTTAGCGGGGGGGGCTGTTTATGAGCAGTTCTTC
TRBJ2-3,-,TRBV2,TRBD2,CASSLPSGVSHTQYF,TGTGCCAGCAGCCTCCCTAGCGGGGTCTCCCATACGCAGTATTTT
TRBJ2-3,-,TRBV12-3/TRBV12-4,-,CASSPRDTQYF,TGTGCCAGCAGCCCGAGGGATACGCAGTATTTT
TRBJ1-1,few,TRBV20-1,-,CSALREGVAEAFF,TGCAGTGCCCTTAGGGAGGGGGTGGCTGAAGCTTTCTTT
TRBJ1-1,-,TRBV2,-,CASTTGTITEAFF,TGTGCCAGCACTACTGGAACTATCACTGAAGCTTTCTTT
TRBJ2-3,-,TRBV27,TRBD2,CATRRGTTTDTQYF,TGTGCCACCCGGCGGGGGACGACCACAGATACGCAGTATTTT
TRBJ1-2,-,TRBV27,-,CTSSSWTDRRDGYTF,TGTACCAGCAGTTCATGGACCGACAGGCGGGATGGCTACACCTTC
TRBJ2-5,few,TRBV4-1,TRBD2,CASSQDMASGETQYF,TGCGCCAGCAGCCAAGATATGGCTAGCGGTGAGACCCAGTACTTC
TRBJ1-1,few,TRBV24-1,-,CATRSTDNTEAFF,TGTGCCACCAGATCGACAGATAACACTGAAGCTTTCTTT
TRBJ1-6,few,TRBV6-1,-,CASGRSSYNSPLHF,TGTGCCAGCGGGAGAAGCTCCTATAATTCACCCCTCCACTTT
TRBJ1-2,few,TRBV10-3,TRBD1,CAISEGTGDGYTF,TGTGCCATCAGTGAAGGGACAGGGGATGGCTACACCTTC
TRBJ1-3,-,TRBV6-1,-,CASSSYTGNTIYF,TGTGCCAGCAGTTCTTATACTGGAAACACCATATATTTT
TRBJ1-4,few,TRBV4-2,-,CASSQEWGQKLFF,TGTGCCAGCAGCCAAGAGTGGGGCCAAAAACTGTTTTTT
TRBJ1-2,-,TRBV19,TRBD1,CASKRTGDNYGYTF,TGTGCCAGTAAGAGGACAGGGGATAACTATGGCTACACCTTC
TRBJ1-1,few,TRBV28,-,CASSHPGATTEAFF,TGTGCCAGCAGTCACCCAGGGGCAACTACTGAAGCTTTCTTT
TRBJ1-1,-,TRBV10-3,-,CAIRGAGVGTEAFF,TGTGCCATCAGGGGGGCGGGGGTCGGCACTGAAGCTTTCTTT
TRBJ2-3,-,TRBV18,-,CASSPPGSADTQYF,TGTGCCAGCTCACCCCCAGGGTCAGCAGATACGCAGTATTTT
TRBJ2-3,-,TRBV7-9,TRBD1,CASSPGTGDTDTQYF,TGTGCCAGCAGCCCCGGGACAGGGGATACAGATACGCAGTATTTT